What follows are 3 T cell receptor beta chains derived from one specimen sequenced in a study of T cells in Graves' hyperthyroidism and ophthalmopathy. Template material for amplifying TCR beta CDR3 regions consisted of RNA transcripts. The HTBI primer set was used in a first-round RT-PCR of the TCR CDR3. TCRdb passed the multiplex PCR reads through MiXCR, listing each CDR3 protein once. The repertoire holds around 270,000 distinct CDR3 sequences, with roughly 19% as singletons. Sequenced material: blood. The source of these receptors is a man in his forties or fifties with Graves' ophthalmopathy.

The chain links TRBV5-1 to TRBJ2-1; weak D call: TRBD2 (6 bases). CDR1 is SGHRS, CDR2 YFSETQ, per germline. The V end lost 4 bases, the J end lost 0 bases, and 11 bases lay between the germline ends. The CDR3 sequence is 15 residues long. The CDR3 reads CASSREFNSYNEQFF. The CDR3 nucleotides are TGCGCCAGCAGCCGGGAGTTCAACTCCTACAATGAGCAGTTCTTC.

In its sample, this clonotype was seen many times. This chain connects TRBV30 to TRBJ1-1, with D possibly matching TRBD1 (5 bases). Germline loops: CDR1 GTSNPN, CDR2 SVGIG (reference sequence). V was shortened by 3 bases and J by 6 bases, with 20 bases between the two germline ends. CDR3 length: 15 amino acids. The CDR3: CAWRWPPPGPAEAFF. The CDR3 DNA reads TGTGCCTGGAGGTGGCCCCCGCCGGGGCCCGCTGAAGCTTTCTTT.

This clonotype was recorded at least ten times. V is TRBV12-3 or TRBV12-4 and J is TRBJ1-1; 7 nucleotides match TRBD1. Unmatched junction bases numbered 2, after V lost 1 base and J lost 3 bases. The CDR3 sequence is 14 residues long. Here the CDR3 reads CASSLEGGYTEAFF. The CDR3 DNA follows: TGTGCCAGCAGTTTAGAAGGGGGCTACACTGAAGCTTTCTTT.